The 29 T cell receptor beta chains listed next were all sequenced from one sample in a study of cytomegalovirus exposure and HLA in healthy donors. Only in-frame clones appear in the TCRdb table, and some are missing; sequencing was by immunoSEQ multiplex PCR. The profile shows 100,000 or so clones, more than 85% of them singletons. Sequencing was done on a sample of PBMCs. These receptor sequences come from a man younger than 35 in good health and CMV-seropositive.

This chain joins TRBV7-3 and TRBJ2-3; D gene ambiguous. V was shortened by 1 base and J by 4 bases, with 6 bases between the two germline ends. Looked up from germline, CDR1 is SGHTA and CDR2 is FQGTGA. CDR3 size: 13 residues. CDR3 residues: CASSLIPSDTQYF. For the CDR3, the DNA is TGTGCCAGCAGCTTAATCCCGTCAGATACGCAGTATTTT.

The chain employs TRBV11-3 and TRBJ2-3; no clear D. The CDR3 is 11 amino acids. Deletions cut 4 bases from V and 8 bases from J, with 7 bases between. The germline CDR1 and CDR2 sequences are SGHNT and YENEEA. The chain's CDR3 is CASSSHSTQYF. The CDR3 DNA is TGTGCCAGCAGCTCGCATAGTACGCAGTATTTT.

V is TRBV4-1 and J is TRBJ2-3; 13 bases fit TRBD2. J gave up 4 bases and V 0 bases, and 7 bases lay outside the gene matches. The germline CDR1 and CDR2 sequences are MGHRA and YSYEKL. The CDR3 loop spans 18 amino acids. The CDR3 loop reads CASSQETLAGGPADTQYF. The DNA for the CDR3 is TGCGCCAGCAGCCAAGAGACACTAGCGGGGGGGCCTGCAGATACGCAGTATTTT.

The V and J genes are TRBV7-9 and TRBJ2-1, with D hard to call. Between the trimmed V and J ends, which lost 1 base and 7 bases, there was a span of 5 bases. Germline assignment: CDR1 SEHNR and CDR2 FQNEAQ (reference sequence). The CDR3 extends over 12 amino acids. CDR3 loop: CASSLGLNEQFF. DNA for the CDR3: TGTGCCAGCAGCTTAGGTCTGAATGAGCAGTTCTTC.

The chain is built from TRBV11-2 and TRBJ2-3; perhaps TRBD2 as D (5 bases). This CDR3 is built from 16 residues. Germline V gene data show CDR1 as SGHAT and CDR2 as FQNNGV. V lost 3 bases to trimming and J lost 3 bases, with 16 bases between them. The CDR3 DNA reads TGTGCCAGCAGCTTTAGATCAGGAGGATGGACAGATACGCAGTATTTT. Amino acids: CASSFRSGGWTDTQYF.

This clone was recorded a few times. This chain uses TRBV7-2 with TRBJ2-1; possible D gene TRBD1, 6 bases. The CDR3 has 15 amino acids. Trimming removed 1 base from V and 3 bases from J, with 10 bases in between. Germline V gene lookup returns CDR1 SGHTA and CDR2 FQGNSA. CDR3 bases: TGTGCCAGCAGCTTAGTGGACAGCCTCTACAATGAGCAGTTCTTC. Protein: CASSLVDSLYNEQFF.

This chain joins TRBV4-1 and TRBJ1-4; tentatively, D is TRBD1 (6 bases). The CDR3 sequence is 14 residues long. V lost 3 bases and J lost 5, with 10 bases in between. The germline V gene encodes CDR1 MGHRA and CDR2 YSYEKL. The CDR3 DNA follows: TGCGCCAGCAGCCAGATAACAGGGAATGAAAAACTGTTTTTT. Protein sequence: CASSQITGNEKLFF.

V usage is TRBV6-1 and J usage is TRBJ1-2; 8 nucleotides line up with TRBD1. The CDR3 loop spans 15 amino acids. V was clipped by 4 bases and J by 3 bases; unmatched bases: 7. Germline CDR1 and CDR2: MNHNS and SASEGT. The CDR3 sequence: CASSVGNRGDYGYTF. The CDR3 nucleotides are TGTGCCAGCAGTGTAGGGAACAGGGGGGACTATGGCTACACCTTC.

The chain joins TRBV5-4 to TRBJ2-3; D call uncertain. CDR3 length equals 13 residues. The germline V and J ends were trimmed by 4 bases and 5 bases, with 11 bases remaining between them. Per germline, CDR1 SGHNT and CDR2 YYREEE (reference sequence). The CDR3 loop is CASSPHLKDTQYF. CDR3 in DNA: TGTGCCAGCAGCCCTCACTTGAAAGATACGCAGTATTTT.

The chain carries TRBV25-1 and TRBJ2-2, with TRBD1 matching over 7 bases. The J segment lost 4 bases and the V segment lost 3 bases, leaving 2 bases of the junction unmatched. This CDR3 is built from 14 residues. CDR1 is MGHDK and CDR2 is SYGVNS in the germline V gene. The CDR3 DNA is TGTGCCAGCAGTGAGACAGGGCGCACCGGGGAGCTGTTTTTT. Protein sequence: CASSETGRTGELFF.

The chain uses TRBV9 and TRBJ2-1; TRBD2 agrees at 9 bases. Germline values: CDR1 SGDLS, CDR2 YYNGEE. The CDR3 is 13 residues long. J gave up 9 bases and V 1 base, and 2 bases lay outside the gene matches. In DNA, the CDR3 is TGTGCCAGCAGCGTAAATAGCGGGAGTGAGCAGTTCTTC. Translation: CASSVNSGSEQFF.

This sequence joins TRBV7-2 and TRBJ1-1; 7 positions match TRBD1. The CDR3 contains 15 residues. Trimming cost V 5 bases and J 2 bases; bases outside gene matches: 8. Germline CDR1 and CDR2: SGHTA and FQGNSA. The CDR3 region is CASSDWTGPNTEAFF. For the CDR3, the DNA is TGTGCCAGCAGCGATTGGACAGGACCCAACACTGAAGCTTTCTTT.

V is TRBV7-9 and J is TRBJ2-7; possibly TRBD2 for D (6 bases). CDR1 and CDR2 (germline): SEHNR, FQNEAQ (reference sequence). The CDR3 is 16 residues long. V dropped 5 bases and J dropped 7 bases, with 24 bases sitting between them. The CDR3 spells CASSQYSGLTYVEQYF. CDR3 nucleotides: TGTGCCAGCAGCCAATATAGCGGACTAACCTACGTGGAGCAGTACTTC. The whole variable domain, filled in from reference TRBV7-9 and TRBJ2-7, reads DTGVSQNPRHKITKRGQNVTFRCDPISEHNRLYWYRQTLGQGPEFLTYFQNEAQLEKSRLLSDRFSAERPKGSFSTLEIQRTEQGDSAMYLCASSQYSGLTYVEQYFGPGTRLTVT.

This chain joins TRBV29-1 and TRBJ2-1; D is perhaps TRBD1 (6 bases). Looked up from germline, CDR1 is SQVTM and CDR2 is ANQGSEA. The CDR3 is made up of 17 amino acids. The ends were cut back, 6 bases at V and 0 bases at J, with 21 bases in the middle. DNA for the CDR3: TGCAGCGTGAAAAGGGGGTACGGAGATAGCTCCTACAATGAGCAGTTCTTC. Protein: CSVKRGYGDSSYNEQFF.

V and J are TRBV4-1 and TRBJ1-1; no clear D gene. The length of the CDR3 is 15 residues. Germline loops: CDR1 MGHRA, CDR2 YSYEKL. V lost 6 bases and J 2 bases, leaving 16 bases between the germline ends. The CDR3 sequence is CASRPSPATNTEAFF. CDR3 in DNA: TGCGCCAGCAGGCCGAGCCCGGCGACTAACACTGAAGCTTTCTTT.

CDR3 nucleotide sequence: TGTGCCAGCAGTGAGGGGACACACACTGAAGCTTTCTTT. Translation: CASSEGTHTEAFF. The chain links TRBV6-1 to TRBJ1-1; D perhaps matches TRBD1 (6 bases). CDR3 length equals 13 residues. Germline values: CDR1 MNHNS, CDR2 SASEGT. V was trimmed by 3 bases and J by 3 bases, leaving 8 bases between them.

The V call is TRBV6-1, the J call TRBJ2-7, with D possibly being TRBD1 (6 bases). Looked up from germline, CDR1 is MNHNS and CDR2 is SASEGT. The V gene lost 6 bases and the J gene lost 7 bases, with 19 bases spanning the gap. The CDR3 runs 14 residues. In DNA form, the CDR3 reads TGTGCCAGCAGGTTCTTATTGGGGGCGGATGAGCAGTACTTC. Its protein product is CASRFLLGADEQYF.

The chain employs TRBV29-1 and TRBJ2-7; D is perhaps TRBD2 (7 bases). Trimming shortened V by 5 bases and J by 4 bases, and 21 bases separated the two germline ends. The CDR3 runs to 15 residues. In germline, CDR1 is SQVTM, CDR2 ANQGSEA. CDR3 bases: TGCAGCGTTCTCCCAGCGGCGGGGGCGTGGTACGAGCAGTACTTC. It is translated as CSVLPAAGAWYEQYF.

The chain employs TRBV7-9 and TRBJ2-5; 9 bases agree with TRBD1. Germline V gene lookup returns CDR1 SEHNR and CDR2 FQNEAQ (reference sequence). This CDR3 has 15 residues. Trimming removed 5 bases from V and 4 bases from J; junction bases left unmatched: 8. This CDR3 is CASSPPGQGTETQYF. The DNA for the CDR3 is TGTGCCAGCAGCCCACCGGGACAGGGTACAGAGACCCAGTACTTC.

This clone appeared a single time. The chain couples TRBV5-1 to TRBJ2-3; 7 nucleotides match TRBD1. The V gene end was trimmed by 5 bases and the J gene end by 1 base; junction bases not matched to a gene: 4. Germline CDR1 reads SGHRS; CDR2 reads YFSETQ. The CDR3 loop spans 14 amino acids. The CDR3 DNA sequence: TGCGCCAGCAGTTGGGACAGTCGCACAGATACGCAGTATTTT. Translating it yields CASSWDSRTDTQYF.

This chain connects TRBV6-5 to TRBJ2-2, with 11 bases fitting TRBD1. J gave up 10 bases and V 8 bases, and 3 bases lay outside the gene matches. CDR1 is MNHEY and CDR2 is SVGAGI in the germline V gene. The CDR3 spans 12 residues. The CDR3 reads CASWTGGVELFF. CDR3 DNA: TGTGCCAGCTGGACAGGGGGCGTGGAGCTGTTTTTT.

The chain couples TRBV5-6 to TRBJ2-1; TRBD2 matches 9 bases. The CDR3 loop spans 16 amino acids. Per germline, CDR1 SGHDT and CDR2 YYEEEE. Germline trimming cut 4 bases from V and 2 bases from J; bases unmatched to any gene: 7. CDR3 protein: CASSLPSGGTYNEQFF. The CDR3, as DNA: TGTGCCAGCAGCCTCCCCAGCGGGGGGACCTACAATGAGCAGTTCTTC.

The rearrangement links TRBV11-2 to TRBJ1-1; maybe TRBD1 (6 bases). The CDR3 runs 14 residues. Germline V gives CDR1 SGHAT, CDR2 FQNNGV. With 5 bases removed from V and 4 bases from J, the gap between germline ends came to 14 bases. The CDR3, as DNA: TGTGCCAGCAGCCCAGGGGCGGGTCCCACTGAAGCTTTCTTT. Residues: CASSPGAGPTEAFF.

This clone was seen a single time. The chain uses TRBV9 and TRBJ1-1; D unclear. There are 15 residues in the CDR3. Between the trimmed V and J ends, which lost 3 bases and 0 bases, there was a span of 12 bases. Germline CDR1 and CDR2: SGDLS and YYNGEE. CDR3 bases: TGTGCCAGCAGCGGGTCCGGCGGCATGAACACTGAAGCTTTCTTT. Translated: CASSGSGGMNTEAFF.

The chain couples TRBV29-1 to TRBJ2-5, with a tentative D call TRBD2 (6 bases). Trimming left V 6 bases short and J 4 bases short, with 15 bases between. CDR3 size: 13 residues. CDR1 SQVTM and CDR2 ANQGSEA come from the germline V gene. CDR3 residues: CSVVKDYPETQYF. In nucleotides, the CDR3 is TGCAGCGTCGTAAAGGACTATCCAGAGACCCAGTACTTC. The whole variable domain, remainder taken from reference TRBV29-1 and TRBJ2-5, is SAVISQKPSRDICQRGTSLTIQCQVDSQVTMMFWYRQQPGQSLTLIATANQGSEATYESGFVIDKFPISRPNLTFSTLTVSNMSPEDSSIYLCSVVKDYPETQYFGPGTRLLVL.

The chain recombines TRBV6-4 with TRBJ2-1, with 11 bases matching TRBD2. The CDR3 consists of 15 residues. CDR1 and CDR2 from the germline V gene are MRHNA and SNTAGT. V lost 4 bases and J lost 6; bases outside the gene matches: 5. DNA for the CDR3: TGTGCCAGCAGTGTACTAGCGGGAGTTAGCAATGAGCAGTTCTTC. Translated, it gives CASSVLAGVSNEQFF.

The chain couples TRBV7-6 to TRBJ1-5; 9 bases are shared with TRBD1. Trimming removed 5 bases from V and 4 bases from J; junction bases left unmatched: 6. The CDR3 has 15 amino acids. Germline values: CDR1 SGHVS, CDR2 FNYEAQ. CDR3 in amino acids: CASSPGTGWNQPQHF. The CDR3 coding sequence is TGTGCCAGCAGCCCCGGGACAGGGTGGAATCAGCCCCAGCATTTT.

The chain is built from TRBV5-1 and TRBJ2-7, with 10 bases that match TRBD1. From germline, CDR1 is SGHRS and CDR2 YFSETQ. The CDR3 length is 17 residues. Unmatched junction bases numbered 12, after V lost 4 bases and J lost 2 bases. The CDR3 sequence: CASSPMTPGTGAYEQYF. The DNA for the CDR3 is TGCGCCAGCAGCCCCATGACTCCCGGGACAGGGGCCTACGAGCAGTACTTC.

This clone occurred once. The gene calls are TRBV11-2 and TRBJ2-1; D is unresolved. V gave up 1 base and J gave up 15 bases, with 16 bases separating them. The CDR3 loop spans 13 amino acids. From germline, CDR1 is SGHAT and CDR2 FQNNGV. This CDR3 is CASSLVGQSQTFF. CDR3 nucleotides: TGTGCCAGCAGCTTAGTTGGCCAATCCCAAACGTTCTTC.